This T cell receptor (beta chain) comes out of a study of T cells in Graves' hyperthyroidism and ophthalmopathy. About the research overall: Peripheral blood was obtained at initial diagnosis, preceding any treatment. Whole-study results and caveats: Onset of ophthalmopathy came a median approximately 6.5 months after the model predicted it. The authors' 13 V-J model separated ophthalmopathy from stable hyperthyroidism.

This clonotype was counted ten times or more. The antigen is unknown. TCR beta CDR3 sequences were amplified from RNA transcripts. TCR CDR3 underwent first-round RT-PCR with the HTBI primer set. TCRdb itself ran the multiplex PCR reads through MiXCR, one entry per CDR3 protein. The sample holds 400,000 to 500,000 distinct CDR3 sequences, around 15% seen once. The sequencing input was blood. The TCR was taken from a woman between 18 and 30 years old with Graves' hyperthyroidism.

The CDR3, as DNA: TGTGCCAGCAGCTTAAGAGGAGCCTCCGGGGGGGCCAACGTCCTGACTTTC. This encodes CASSLRGASGGANVLTF. V is TRBV11-2 and J is TRBJ2-6; D call uncertain. V shed 2 bases and J shed 4 bases, with 15 bases lying between them. Germline CDR1 SGHAT, CDR2 FQNNGV. The CDR3 sequence is 17 residues long.